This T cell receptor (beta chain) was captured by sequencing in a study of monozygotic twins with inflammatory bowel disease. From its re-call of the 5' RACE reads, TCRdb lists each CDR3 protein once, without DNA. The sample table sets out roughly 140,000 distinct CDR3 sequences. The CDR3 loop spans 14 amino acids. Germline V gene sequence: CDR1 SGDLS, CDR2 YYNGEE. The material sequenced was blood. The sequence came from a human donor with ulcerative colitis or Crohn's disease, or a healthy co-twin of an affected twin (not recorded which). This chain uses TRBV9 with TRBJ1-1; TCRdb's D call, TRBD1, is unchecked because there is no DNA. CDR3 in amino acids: CASSVVPGVGEAFF.